This T cell receptor beta chain is drawn from a study of control samples from healthy donors and cancer patients. Assay: immunoSEQ multiplex PCR; the TCRdb copy retains only in-frame clones and omits some. The sample carries under 150,000 clones, about 93% recorded once. Looked up from germline, CDR1 is SGHRS and CDR2 is YFSETQ. This CDR3 spans 16 amino acids. J lost 3 bases, V lost 3 bases, and 9 bases had no gene match. The J gene is TRBJ2-7, the V gene TRBV5-1; TRBD1 matches 10 bases. This sequence was found in a man aged 30-40 years in good health. The sample taken for sequencing was blood. The CDR3 sequence is CASSSHLRTGGYEQYF. In DNA, the CDR3 is TGCGCCAGCAGCTCGCACCTACGGACAGGGGGCTACGAGCAGTACTTC. The complete variable domain, with remaining parts taken from reference TRBV5-1 and TRBJ2-7, reads KAGVTQTPRYLIKTRGQQVTLSCSPISGHRSVSWYQQTPGQGLQFLFEYFSETQRNKGNFPGRFSGRQFSNSRSEMNVSTLELGDSALYLCASSSHLRTGGYEQYFGPGTRLTVT.